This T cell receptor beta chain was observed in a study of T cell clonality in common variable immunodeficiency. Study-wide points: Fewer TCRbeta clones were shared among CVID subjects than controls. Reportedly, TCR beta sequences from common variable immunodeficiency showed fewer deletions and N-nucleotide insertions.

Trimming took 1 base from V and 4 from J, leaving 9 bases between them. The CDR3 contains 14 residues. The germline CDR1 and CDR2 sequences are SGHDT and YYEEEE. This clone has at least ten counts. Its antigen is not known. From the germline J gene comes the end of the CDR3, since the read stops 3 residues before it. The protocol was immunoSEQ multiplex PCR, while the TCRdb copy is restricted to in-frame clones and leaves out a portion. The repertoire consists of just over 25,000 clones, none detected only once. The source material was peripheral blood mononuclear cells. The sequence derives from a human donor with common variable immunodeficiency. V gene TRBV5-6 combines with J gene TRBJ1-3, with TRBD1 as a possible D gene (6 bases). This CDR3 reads CASSLRGFGNTIYF. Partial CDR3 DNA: TGTGCCAGCAGCTTGAGGGGGTTCGGAAACACC.